The T cell receptor (beta chain) under discussion was sequenced for a study of T cell responses to AZD1222 COVID-19 vaccine. Study findings and constraints: Scientists sampled the repertoires only once the peak T cell response had passed. Clonal diversity was possibly underestimated, and the donors were mostly white British, with more females.

Produced via immunoSEQ multiplex PCR; TCRdb's table is partial and in-frame only. The sample lists over 130,000 clones; around 88% were seen once. The germline V and J ends were trimmed by 1 base and 4 bases, with 13 bases remaining between them. Germline V lookup: CDR1 KGHSH, CDR2 LQKENI. CDR3 length equals 15 residues. This clone was recorded a few times. Its antigen is still unknown. This sample comprised peripheral blood, obtained on day 0 of AZD1222 vaccination. The chain combines TRBV18 with TRBJ1-1; the D gene is possibly TRBD1 (5 bases). The source is an adult in good health. CDR3 DNA sequence: TGTGCCAGCTCACCACGATTGGGGGAGGGCACTGAAGCTTTCTTT. This encodes CASSPRLGEGTEAFF.